Listed below are T cell receptor beta chains from one sample, sequenced in a study of shared clonotypes between healthy human individuals. Some clones are missing from TCRdb's copy, which holds only in-frame ones; the method was immunoSEQ multiplex PCR. The sample has some 1.5 million clones; 95% to 99% are singletons. The source material was naive CD4+ T cells sorted from blood. These receptors were collected from a man aged 25 to 45 in good health. Both conserved end residues are trimmed from each CDR3. Clone size is stated in some rows and not others, as once, few, many or a class when expanded.

V gene | CDR3 length | clone size | CDR3 protein
TRBV9 | 13 | - | ASSVVGGGTTEAF
TRBV11-2 | 15 | - | ASSPRASGSRADTQY
TRBV19 | 12 | - | ASSIGLAPGELF
TRBV25-1 | 11 | - | ASLGSGLTEAF
TRBV5-4 | 13 | - | ASSTGRFMNTEAF
TRBV28 | 14 | - | ASSLKGWGGPETQY
TRBV4-1 | 13 | - | ASRWGGGKADTQY
TRBV18 | 13 | - | ASSPLAGVGDTQY
TRBV10-2 | 10 | - | ASSVQARGQY
TRBV7-2 | 13 | - | ASSLLGGGSDTQY
TRBV5-4 | 14 | - | ASSLALAGGNYEQY
TRBV27 | 14 | - | ASSPYQGGNPGELF
TRBV2 | 10 | - | ASRLAVETQY
TRBV28 | 12 | - | ASNRELSNQPQH
TRBV19 | 12 | - | ASSSLTSAREQY
TRBV28 | 13 | - | ASSSPGLAVDTQY
TRBV19 | 12 | once | ASSLGQGSYEQY
TRBV23-1 | 14 | - | ASSSWTEFSGNTIY
TRBV18 | 12 | - | ASSLASEAYGYT
TRBV6-1 | 14 | - | ASSDPWWRERNEQY
TRBV5-1 | 13 | - | ASSLALAGANVLT
TRBV2 | 12 | - | ASKEGAATDTQY
TRBV7-2 | 10 | - | ASSVPTYEQY
TRBV10-3 | 14 | - | AISVKAGGPAGELF
TRBV5-4 | 13 | - | ASSFVGPPGDTQY
TRBV28 | 13 | - | ASSLSVAGHQPQH
TRBV5-4 | 13 | - | ASSFSAGGQETQY
TRBV7-8 | 12 | - | ASTHRDRGQKLF
TRBV28 | 13 | - | AGTQTGQANQPQH
TRBV5-5 | 12 | - | ASTPGTNFGELF
TRBV19 | 12 | once | ASSIDRGQRGYT
TRBV6-6 | 14 | - | ASSRPTKSSGNTIY
TRBV7-2 | 13 | - | ASSSTSGLLYEQY
TRBV29-1 | 8 | once | SVFTYEQY
TRBV7-3 | 14 | - | ASSKTGTSFTGELF
TRBV11-2 | 13 | - | ASSFDSLYTGELF
TRBV5-5 | 12 | - | ASSPAGGNQPQH
TRBV11-2 | 12 | - | ASSFGGSGNEQY
TRBV18 | 14 | - | ASSLLAGGRGETQY
TRBV28 | 12 | - | ASSSGRWGTEAF
TRBV2 | 9 | - | ASSEDRRGY